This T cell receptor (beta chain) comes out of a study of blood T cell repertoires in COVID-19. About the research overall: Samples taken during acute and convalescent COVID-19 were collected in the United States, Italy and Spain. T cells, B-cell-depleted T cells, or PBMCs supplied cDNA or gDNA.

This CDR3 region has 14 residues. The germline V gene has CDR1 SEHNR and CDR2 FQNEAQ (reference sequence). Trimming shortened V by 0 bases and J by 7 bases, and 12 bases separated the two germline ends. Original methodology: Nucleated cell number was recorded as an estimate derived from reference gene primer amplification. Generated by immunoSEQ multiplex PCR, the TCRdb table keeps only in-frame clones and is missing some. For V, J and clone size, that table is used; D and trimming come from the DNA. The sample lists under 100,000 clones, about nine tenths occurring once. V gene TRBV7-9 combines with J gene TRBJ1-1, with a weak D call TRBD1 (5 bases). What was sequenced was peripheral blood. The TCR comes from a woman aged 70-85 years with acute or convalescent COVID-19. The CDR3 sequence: CASSLAGGGNEAFF. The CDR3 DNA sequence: TGTGCCAGCAGCTTAGCTGGGGGGGGGAATGAAGCTTTCTTT.